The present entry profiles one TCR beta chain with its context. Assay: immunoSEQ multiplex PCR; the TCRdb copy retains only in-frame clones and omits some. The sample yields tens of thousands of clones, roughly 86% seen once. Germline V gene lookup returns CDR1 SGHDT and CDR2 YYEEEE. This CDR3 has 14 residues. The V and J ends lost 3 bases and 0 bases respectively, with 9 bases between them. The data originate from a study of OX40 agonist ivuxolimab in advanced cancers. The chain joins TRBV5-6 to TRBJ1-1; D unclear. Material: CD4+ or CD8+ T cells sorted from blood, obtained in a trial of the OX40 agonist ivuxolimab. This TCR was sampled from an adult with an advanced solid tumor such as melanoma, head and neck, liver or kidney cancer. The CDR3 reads CASSSLLLNTEAFF. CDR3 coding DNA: TGTGCCAGCAGCTCGCTACTTCTGAACACTGAAGCTTTCTTT.